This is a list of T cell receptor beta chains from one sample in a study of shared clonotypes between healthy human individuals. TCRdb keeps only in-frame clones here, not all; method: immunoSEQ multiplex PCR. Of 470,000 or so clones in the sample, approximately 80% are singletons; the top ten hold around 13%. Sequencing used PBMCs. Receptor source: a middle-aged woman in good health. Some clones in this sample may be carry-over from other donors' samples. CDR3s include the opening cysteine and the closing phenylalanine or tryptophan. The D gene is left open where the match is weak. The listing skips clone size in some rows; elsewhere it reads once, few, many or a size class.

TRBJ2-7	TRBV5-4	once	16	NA	CASSFATGAHSYEQYF	TGTGCCAGCAGCTTCGCGACCGGGGCCCACTCCTACGAGCAGTACTTC
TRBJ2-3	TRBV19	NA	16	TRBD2	CASSTRLAGGTDTQYF	TGTGCCAGTAGTACCCGACTAGCGGGAGGGACAGATACGCAGTATTTT
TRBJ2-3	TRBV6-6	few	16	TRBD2	CASSNLSGTRTDTQYF	TGTGCCAGCAGTAATCTTAGCGGGACTCGCACAGATACGCAGTATTTT
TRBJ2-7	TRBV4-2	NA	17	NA	CASSQERLGVVSYEQYF	TGTGCCAGCAGCCAAGAAAGGCTAGGGGTTGTGTCCTACGAGCAGTACTTC
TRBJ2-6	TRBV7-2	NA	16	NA	CASSLRIGSGANVLTF	TGTGCCAGCAGCTTGCGAATAGGCTCTGGGGCCAACGTCCTGACTTTC
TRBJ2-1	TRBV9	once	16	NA	CASSLVAGRTSNEQFF	TGTGCCAGCAGCCTGGTCGCGGGGAGAACCTCCAATGAGCAGTTCTTC
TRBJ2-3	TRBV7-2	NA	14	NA	CASSFVGAWDTQYF	TGTGCCAGCAGCTTCGTTGGGGCCTGGGATACGCAGTATTTT
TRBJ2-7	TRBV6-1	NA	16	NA	CASSEGGWVSTYEQYF	TGTGCCAGCAGTGAAGGGGGGTGGGTTTCAACCTACGAGCAGTACTTC
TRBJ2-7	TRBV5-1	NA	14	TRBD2	CASTNPGLVNEQYF	TGCGCCAGCACTAACCCCGGACTAGTGAACGAGCAGTACTTC
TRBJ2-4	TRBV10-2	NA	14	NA	CASSDPKGRNIQYF	TGCGCCAGCAGTGATCCCAAAGGCCGGAACATTCAGTACTTC
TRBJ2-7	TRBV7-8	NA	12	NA	CASSSRTYEQYF	TGTGCCAGCAGCTCCCGTACCTACGAGCAGTACTTC
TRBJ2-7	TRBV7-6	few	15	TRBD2	CASSLGTSGTYEQYF	TGTGCCAGCAGCTTGGGGACTAGCGGGACCTACGAGCAGTACTTC
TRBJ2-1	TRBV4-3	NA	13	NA	CASSQDSGGEQFF	TGCGCCAGCAGCCAGGATAGCGGTGGTGAGCAGTTCTTC
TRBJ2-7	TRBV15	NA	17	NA	CATSRARFLGPDYEQYF	TGTGCCACCAGCAGAGCCCGCTTCCTAGGACCCGACTACGAGCAGTACTTC
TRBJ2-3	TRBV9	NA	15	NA	CASSVARGRDDTQYF	TGTGCCAGCAGCGTAGCTCGAGGGCGGGACGATACGCAGTATTTT
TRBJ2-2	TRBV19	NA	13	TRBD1	CASRQTGVGELFF	TGTGCCAGTAGACAGACAGGGGTAGGGGAGCTGTTTTTT
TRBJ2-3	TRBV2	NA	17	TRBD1	CASSEARTGLDTDTQYF	TGTGCCAGCAGTGAAGCTCGGACAGGCCTAGACACAGATACGCAGTATTTT
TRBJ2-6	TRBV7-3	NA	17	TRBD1	CASSARTGIGGANVLTF	TGTGCCAGCAGCGCGAGGACAGGGATCGGTGGGGCCAACGTCCTGACTTTC
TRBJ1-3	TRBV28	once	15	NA	CASSSPDSWGNTIYF	TGTGCCAGCAGTTCCCCGGACAGTTGGGGAAACACCATATATTTT
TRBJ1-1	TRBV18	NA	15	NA	CASSPRGRLYPEAFF	TGTGCCAGCTCACCACGGGGAAGGTTGTACCCGGAGGCTTTCTTT
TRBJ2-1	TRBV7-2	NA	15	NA	CASSLEGRGYNEQFF	TGTGCCAGCAGCTTAGAGGGACGAGGCTACAATGAGCAGTTCTTC
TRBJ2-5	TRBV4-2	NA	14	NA	CASSQEGSEETQYF	TGTGCCAGCAGCCAAGAAGGGTCTGAAGAGACCCAGTACTTC
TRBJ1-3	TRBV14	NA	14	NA	CASSSQAAGNTIYF	TGTGCCAGCAGCTCCCAGGCCGCTGGAAACACCATATATTTT
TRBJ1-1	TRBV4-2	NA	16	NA	CASSQVTQGKNTEAFF	TGTGCCAGCAGCCAAGTTACCCAGGGGAAGAACACTGAAGCTTTCTTT
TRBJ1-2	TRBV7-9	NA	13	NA	CASSREELGGYTF	TGTGCCAGCAGCCGAGAGGAGCTTGGTGGCTACACCTTC
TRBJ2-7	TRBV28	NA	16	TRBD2	CASRARGTSGRYEQYF	TGTGCCAGCAGGGCTAGGGGGACTAGCGGGAGGTACGAGCAGTACTTC
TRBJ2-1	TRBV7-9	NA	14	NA	CASSSTGPYNEQFF	TGTGCCAGCAGCTCTACAGGGCCCTACAATGAGCAGTTCTTC
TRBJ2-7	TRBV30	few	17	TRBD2	CAWSAGRLASSSYEQYF	TGTGCCTGGAGTGCGGGAAGACTAGCGAGCAGTTCCTACGAGCAGTACTTC
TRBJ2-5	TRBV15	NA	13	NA	CATSSQGSETQYF	TGTGCCACCAGCAGCCAGGGGTCGGAGACCCAGTACTTC
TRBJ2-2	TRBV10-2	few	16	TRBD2	CASRPSAGGDTGELFF	TGCGCCAGCAGACCCTCGGCGGGAGGAGACACCGGGGAGCTGTTTTTT
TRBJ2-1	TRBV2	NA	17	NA	CASSGQALSSSYNEQFF	TGTGCCAGCAGTGGACAGGCCTTATCCAGCTCCTACAATGAGCAGTTCTTC
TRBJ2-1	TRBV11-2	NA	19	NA	CASSLARSARTRAYNEQFF	TGTGCCAGCAGCTTAGCTCGGTCTGCTCGGACAAGGGCTTACAATGAGCAGTTCTTC
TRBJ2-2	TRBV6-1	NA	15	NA	CASSELGGATGELFF	TGTGCCAGCAGTGAACTGGGGGGCGCGACCGGGGAGCTGTTTTTT
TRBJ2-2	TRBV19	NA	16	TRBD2	CASRLLAGRGSGELFF	TGTGCCAGTAGGTTGCTAGCGGGACGTGGCTCCGGGGAGCTGTTTTTT
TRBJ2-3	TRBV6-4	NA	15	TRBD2	CASSGTSGTTDTQYF	TGTGCCAGCAGCGGGACTAGCGGGACCACAGATACGCAGTATTTT
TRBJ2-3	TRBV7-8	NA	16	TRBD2	CASSNGLAQNTDTQYF	TGTGCCAGCAGCAATGGACTAGCGCAAAACACAGATACGCAGTATTTT
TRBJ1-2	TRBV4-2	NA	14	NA	CASSQGQVNYGYTF	TGTGCCAGCAGCCAAGGACAGGTGAACTATGGCTACACCTTC
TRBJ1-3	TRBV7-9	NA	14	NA	CASSPVFSGNTIYF	TGTGCCAGCAGCCCGGTCTTCTCTGGAAACACCATATATTTT
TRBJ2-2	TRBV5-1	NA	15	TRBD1	CASSLGQGVTGELFF	TGCGCCAGCAGCCTGGGACAGGGAGTCACCGGGGAGCTGTTTTTT
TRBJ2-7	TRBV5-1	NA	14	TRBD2	CASSLDRGDYEQYF	TGCGCCAGCAGCTTGGATCGGGGGGACTACGAGCAGTACTTC
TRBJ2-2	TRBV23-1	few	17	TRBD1	CASSQSNLGQGIGELFF	TGCGCCAGCAGTCAATCGAACTTGGGACAGGGCATCGGGGAGCTGTTTTTT
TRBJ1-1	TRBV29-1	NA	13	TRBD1	CSVDTGGAGEAFF	TGCAGCGTTGATACAGGGGGCGCGGGTGAAGCTTTCTTT
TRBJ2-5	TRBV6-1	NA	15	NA	CASSPGGAGGETQYF	TGTGCCAGCAGCCCCGGGGGAGCGGGTGGAGAGACCCAGTACTTC
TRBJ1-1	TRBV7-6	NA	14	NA	CASSPQRGKVEAFF	TGTGCCAGCAGCCCCCAAAGGGGCAAAGTTGAAGCTTTCTTT
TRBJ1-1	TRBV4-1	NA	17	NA	CASSQPLAGLGQTEAFF	TGCGCCAGCAGCCAACCCCTGGCAGGCCTGGGTCAAACTGAAGCTTTCTTT
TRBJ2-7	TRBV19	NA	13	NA	CASSRDGVYEQYF	TGTGCCAGTAGTAGGGACGGGGTTTACGAGCAGTACTTC
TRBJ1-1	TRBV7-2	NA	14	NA	CASSFFRGGTEAFF	TGTGCCAGCAGCTTCTTCAGGGGAGGCACTGAAGCTTTCTTT
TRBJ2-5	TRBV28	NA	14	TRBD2	CASSPSGYGETQYF	TGTGCCAGCAGCCCTAGCGGATACGGAGAGACCCAGTACTTC
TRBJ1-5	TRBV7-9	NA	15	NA	CASSSQGYSNQPQHF	TGTGCCAGCAGCTCTCAGGGGTATAGCAATCAGCCCCAGCATTTT
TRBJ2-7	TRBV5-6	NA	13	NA	CASSWGGQAGQYF	TGTGCCAGCAGCTGGGGAGGACAGGCTGGGCAGTACTTC
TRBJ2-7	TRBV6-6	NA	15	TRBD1	CASSSPGQGPYEQYF	TGTGCCAGCAGTTCTCCGGGACAGGGACCCTACGAGCAGTACTTC
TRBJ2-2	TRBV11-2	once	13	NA	CASSHDRTGELFF	TGTGCCAGCAGCCATGATCGGACCGGGGAGCTGTTTTTT
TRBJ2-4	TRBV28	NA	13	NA	CASGGAGPNIQYF	TGTGCCAGCGGGGGTGCAGGTCCAAACATTCAGTACTTC
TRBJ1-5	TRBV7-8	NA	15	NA	CASSPSRQKNQPQHF	TGTGCCAGCAGCCCGTCGAGGCAGAAGAATCAGCCCCAGCATTTT
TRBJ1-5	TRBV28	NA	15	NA	CASSNQEGPSQPQHF	TGTGCCAGCAGTAATCAGGAGGGACCCAGTCAGCCCCAGCATTTT
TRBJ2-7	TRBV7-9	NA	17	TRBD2	CASSLSSGTTSSYEQYF	TGTGCCAGCAGCTTATCCTCCGGGACTACGAGCTCCTACGAGCAGTACTTC
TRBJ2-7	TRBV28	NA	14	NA	CASTPTGTYYEQYF	TGTGCCAGCACCCCAACAGGGACATACTACGAGCAGTACTTC
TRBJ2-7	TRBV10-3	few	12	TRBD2	CAIRTSGYEQYF	TGTGCCATCCGGACTAGCGGCTACGAGCAGTACTTC
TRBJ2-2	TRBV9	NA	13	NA	CASSADLTGELFF	TGTGCCAGCAGCGCGGACCTCACCGGGGAGCTGTTTTTT
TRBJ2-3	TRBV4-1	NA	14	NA	CASSQWGRGDTQYF	TGCGCCAGCAGCCAATGGGGCAGGGGAGATACGCAGTATTTT